Following are 14 T cell receptor beta chains from one sample sequenced in a study of Ad26.COV2.S vaccination and SARS-CoV-2 variants. Stated treatment: about 20 received Ad26.COV2.S at low or high dose, single or two shots; about 5 received placebo; per-sample allocation not given. The investigators took samples on day 63 after the first vaccine or placebo injection. The repertoire was sequenced with immunoSEQ multiplex PCR; TCRdb's copy has only in-frame clones and lacks some. The sample includes hundreds of thousands of clones, 83% of them seen just once. The starting material was peripheral blood, obtained in a trial of Ad26.COV2.S vaccine versus placebo. The receptors derive from a person between 18 and 65 years old who received the Ad26.COV2.S COVID-19 vaccine or a placebo.

This chain connects TRBV7-6 to TRBJ1-1, with D uncertain. The CDR3 is 14 amino acids. The germline gives CDR1 SGHVS, CDR2 FNYEAQ. V lost 3 bases, J lost 3 bases, and 11 bases lay in between. The CDR3 loop is CASSLGIGDTEAFF. The CDR3 nucleotides are TGTGCCAGCAGCTTGGGGATCGGAGACACTGAAGCTTTCTTT.

This sequence joins TRBV19 and TRBJ2-7; no definite D call. V dropped 8 bases and J dropped 1 base, with 9 bases sitting between them. The CDR3 runs 12 residues. Germline V lookup: CDR1 LNHDA, CDR2 SQIVND (reference sequence). The CDR3 DNA sequence: TGTGCCAGTGGTCACTGGTCCTACGAGCAGTACTTC. Its translation is CASGHWSYEQYF.

The chain recombines TRBV7-2 with TRBJ2-5; possible D gene TRBD1, 6 bases. The CDR3 length is 15 residues. Trimming left V 0 bases short and J 0 bases short, with 8 bases between. The germline CDR1 and CDR2 sequences are SGHTA and FQGNSA. The CDR3 nucleotides read TGTGCCAGCAGCTTAGCGGGGGCTCACCAAGAGACCCAGTACTTC. Translating it yields CASSLAGAHQETQYF.

The V call is TRBV11-3, the J call TRBJ1-6, with D hard to call. V shed 5 bases and J shed 10 bases, with 15 bases lying between them. The CDR3 contains 14 residues. Germline CDR1 SGHNT, CDR2 YENEEA. The CDR3 DNA reads TGTGCCAGCAGCGACCTCATGGGAATCTCACCCCTCCACTTT. Translating gives CASSDLMGISPLHF.

This chain joins TRBV10-2 and TRBJ2-2; D is ambiguous. Germline V gives CDR1 WSHSY, CDR2 SAAADI. This CDR3 is built from 13 residues. V was pared by 2 bases and J by 4 bases, with 5 bases between. CDR3 in DNA: TGCGCCAGCAGTGAGCAGGCCACCGGGGAGCTGTTTTTT. Amino acid sequence: CASSEQATGELFF.

The chain employs TRBV27 and TRBJ2-1, with D tentatively TRBD1 (5 bases). This CDR3 spans 12 amino acids. Trimming took 6 bases from V and 12 from J, leaving 15 bases between them. From germline, CDR1 is MNHEY and CDR2 SMNVEV (reference sequence). The CDR3 protein is CASSKRTSGQFF. In DNA, the CDR3 is TGTGCCAGCAGCAAGAGGACATCGGGGCAGTTCTTC.

This sequence joins TRBV5-1 and TRBJ1-4, with D possibly TRBD1 on 5 matching bases. The CDR3 length is 16 residues. The V gene's germline CDR1 is SGHRS and CDR2 YFSETQ. V dropped 1 base and J dropped 0 bases, with 10 bases sitting between them. The CDR3 loop reads CASSLLPTATNEKLFF. As DNA, the CDR3 is TGCGCCAGCAGCTTGTTACCGACAGCAACTAATGAAAAACTGTTTTTT.

The chain links TRBV6-6 to TRBJ2-3; no firm D call. Trimming left V 4 bases short and J 0 bases short, with 8 bases between. This CDR3 has 14 residues. Germline V lookup: CDR1 MNHNY, CDR2 SVGAGI (reference sequence). CDR3 region: CASSLDLSTDTQYF. Written as DNA, the CDR3 is TGTGCCAGCAGTTTGGACCTTAGCACAGATACGCAGTATTTT.

The table lists this clone with a few counts. This chain links TRBV18 with TRBJ2-7, with TRBD2 identical over 10 bases. Germline CDR1 reads KGHSH; CDR2 reads LQKENI. The CDR3 is made up of 14 amino acids. Losses at the gene ends were 5 bases for V and 3 bases for J; bases not matched to a gene: 4. The CDR3 is CASSSGLALYEQYF. The CDR3 DNA is TGTGCCAGCTCATCGGGACTAGCGCTCTACGAGCAGTACTTC. The full variable domain, completed using reference TRBV18 and TRBJ2-7, is NAGVMQNPRHLVRRRGQEARLRCSPMKGHSHVYWYRQLPEEGLKFMVYLQKENIIDESGMPKERFSAEFPKEGPSILRIQQVVRGDSAAYFCASSSGLALYEQYFGPGTRLTVT.

The chain combines TRBV19 with TRBJ2-1; TRBD2 might be the D (5 bases). This CDR3 contains 14 residues. V was trimmed by 5 bases and J by 7 bases, leaving 15 bases between them. From germline, CDR1 is LNHDA and CDR2 SQIVND (reference sequence). This chain's CDR3 is CASSDPASRNEQFF. CDR3 DNA: TGTGCCAGTAGTGACCCGGCTAGCCGTAATGAGCAGTTCTTC.

The J gene is TRBJ1-1, the V gene TRBV4-1; D ambiguous. V lost 5 bases and J lost 2, with 15 bases in between. Germline V gene data show CDR1 as MGHRA and CDR2 as YSYEKL. This CDR3 region has 15 residues. In DNA, the CDR3 is TGCGCCAGCAGCAACGGAAGGGTAACAAACACTGAAGCTTTCTTT. Protein product: CASSNGRVTNTEAFF.

V usage is TRBV5-4 and J usage is TRBJ2-3; D call uncertain. V was cut by 4 bases and J by 6 bases, with 21 bases left in between. This CDR3 has 16 amino acids. The V gene's germline CDR1 is SGHNT and CDR2 YYREEE (reference sequence). CDR3 in amino acids: CASSANTPELMDTQYF. CDR3 bases: TGTGCCAGCAGCGCAAATACACCGGAATTGATGGATACGCAGTATTTT.

The genes are TRBV13 and TRBJ2-1, with D perhaps TRBD1 (6 bases). The CDR3 runs to 14 residues. Per the germline V gene, CDR1 is PRHDT and CDR2 is FYEKMQ (reference sequence). V lost 5 bases, J lost 12 bases, and 20 bases lay in between. The CDR3 spells CASSRSGTSTWQFF. The CDR3 bases are TGTGCCAGCAGCCGATCCGGGACATCAACGTGGCAGTTCTTC.

The V and J genes are TRBV21-1 and TRBJ1-2; the D call of TRBD1 is as the table states it, not checked on the DNA. TRBV21-1 is flagged as a pseudogene. The CDR3 consists of 16 residues. CDR3 in amino acids: CASSKGGAGANYGYTF. CDR3 nucleotides: TGTGCCAGCAGCAAAGGGGGAGCAGGGGCGAACTATGGCTACACCTTC.